This T cell receptor beta chain is from a study of blood T cell repertoires in COVID-19. Overall study context: COVID-19 samples, acute and convalescent, were from the United States, Italy and Spain. In each case, the material was cDNA or gDNA derived from T cells, B-cell-depleted T cells, or PBMCs.

Germline V gives CDR1 MNHNS, CDR2 SASEGT. With 0 bases removed from V and 4 bases from J, the gap between germline ends came to 10 bases. The CDR3 runs 15 residues. Clones were sequenced by immunoSEQ multiplex PCR, and TCRdb holds only the in-frame ones, with some missing. This table holds 120,000 or so clones, about 79% found once. This clone came up a few times. Sequenced sample: peripheral blood. The receptor's source is a man aged 40-49 years with active or convalescent COVID-19. The chain joins TRBV6-1 to TRBJ1-5, with D uncertain. In DNA, the CDR3 is TGTGCCAGCAGTGAAGCCTACTGGGCGAATCAGCCCCAGCATTTT. Amino acid sequence: CASSEAYWANQPQHF.